This TCR beta chain was found in a study of blood T cell repertoires in COVID-19. Only in-frame clones appear in the TCRdb table, and some are missing; sequencing was by immunoSEQ multiplex PCR. The data show about 240,000 clones, about 80% seen once. Germline CDR1 SGDLS, CDR2 YYNGEE. CDR3 length: 16 residues. The J segment lost 0 bases and the V segment lost 3 bases, leaving 3 bases of the junction unmatched. Sequences were obtained from peripheral blood. The receptor comes from a woman of 80 years or more with acute or convalescent COVID-19. The chain uses TRBV9 and TRBJ2-1; 10 bases fit TRBD2. CDR3 DNA: TGTGCCAGCAGCGAGAGCGGGGGGGCCTCCTACAATGAGCAGTTCTTC. As protein: CASSESGGASYNEQFF.